These T cell receptor beta chains were read from a single sample in a study of T cells in Graves' hyperthyroidism and ophthalmopathy. TCRdb reanalysed the multiplex PCR reads using MiXCR and keeps one entry per CDR3 protein. Of some 560,000 distinct CDR3 sequences listed, less than 20% are singletons. The sample was blood. These TCRs come from a woman aged 30 to 39 with Graves' hyperthyroidism. CDR3s leave out the opening cysteine and the closing phenylalanine or tryptophan. The D gene is left open where the match is weak. Not all rows give a size; the values are once, few, many and, for expanded clones, a class.

d_gene: TRBD2
abundance: many
v_gene: TRBV6-1
CDR3aa: ASTTLRGSGSYEQY

d_gene: TRBD1
abundance: many
v_gene: TRBV4-1
CDR3aa: ASSQVAGGEQPQH

d_gene: TRBD1
abundance: few
v_gene: TRBV6-1
CDR3aa: ASSRSGTGTAGELF

d_gene: TRBD1
abundance: -
v_gene: TRBV30
CDR3aa: AWSLTGATEAF

d_gene: TRBD1
abundance: many
v_gene: TRBV7-2
CDR3aa: ASSSWDRGFTDTQY

d_gene: -
abundance: many
v_gene: TRBV28
CDR3aa: ASSSHPDPLLQY

d_gene: -
abundance: many
v_gene: TRBV7-2
CDR3aa: ASSLMIGFNQPQH

d_gene: -
abundance: -
v_gene: TRBV20-1
CDR3aa: SASSLNNQPQH

d_gene: TRBD1
abundance: few
v_gene: TRBV20-1
CDR3aa: SAADRGLAEAF

d_gene: -
abundance: -
v_gene: TRBV7-2
CDR3aa: ASSQGPRYEQY